This T cell receptor beta chain was obtained from a study of response to subunit inactivated influenza vaccine. General study findings and limits: The authors put forward the suggestion that each seasonal influenza vaccination may bring in only a limited number of new T cells.

TCRdb recomputed calls from the RT-PCR reads with MiXCR, one row per CDR3 protein. The data contain about 190,000 distinct CDR3 sequences, about an eighth of them singletons. About this clonotype: The antigen remains undetermined.

Sequencing was performed on CD8+ T cells sorted from PBMCs, taken around 5 days after vaccination. This receptor was taken from a man aged 50-60 years who received an inactivated influenza vaccine.

The CDR3 region is CASSWGETQYF. The CDR3 DNA reads as TGTGCCAGCAGTTGGGGAGAGACCCAGTACTTC. The rearrangement uses TRBV25-1 and TRBJ2-5; D ambiguous. The ends were cut back, 5 bases at V and 4 bases at J, with 5 bases in the middle. CDR1 and CDR2 from the germline V gene are MGHDK and SYGVNS. There are 11 residues in the CDR3.